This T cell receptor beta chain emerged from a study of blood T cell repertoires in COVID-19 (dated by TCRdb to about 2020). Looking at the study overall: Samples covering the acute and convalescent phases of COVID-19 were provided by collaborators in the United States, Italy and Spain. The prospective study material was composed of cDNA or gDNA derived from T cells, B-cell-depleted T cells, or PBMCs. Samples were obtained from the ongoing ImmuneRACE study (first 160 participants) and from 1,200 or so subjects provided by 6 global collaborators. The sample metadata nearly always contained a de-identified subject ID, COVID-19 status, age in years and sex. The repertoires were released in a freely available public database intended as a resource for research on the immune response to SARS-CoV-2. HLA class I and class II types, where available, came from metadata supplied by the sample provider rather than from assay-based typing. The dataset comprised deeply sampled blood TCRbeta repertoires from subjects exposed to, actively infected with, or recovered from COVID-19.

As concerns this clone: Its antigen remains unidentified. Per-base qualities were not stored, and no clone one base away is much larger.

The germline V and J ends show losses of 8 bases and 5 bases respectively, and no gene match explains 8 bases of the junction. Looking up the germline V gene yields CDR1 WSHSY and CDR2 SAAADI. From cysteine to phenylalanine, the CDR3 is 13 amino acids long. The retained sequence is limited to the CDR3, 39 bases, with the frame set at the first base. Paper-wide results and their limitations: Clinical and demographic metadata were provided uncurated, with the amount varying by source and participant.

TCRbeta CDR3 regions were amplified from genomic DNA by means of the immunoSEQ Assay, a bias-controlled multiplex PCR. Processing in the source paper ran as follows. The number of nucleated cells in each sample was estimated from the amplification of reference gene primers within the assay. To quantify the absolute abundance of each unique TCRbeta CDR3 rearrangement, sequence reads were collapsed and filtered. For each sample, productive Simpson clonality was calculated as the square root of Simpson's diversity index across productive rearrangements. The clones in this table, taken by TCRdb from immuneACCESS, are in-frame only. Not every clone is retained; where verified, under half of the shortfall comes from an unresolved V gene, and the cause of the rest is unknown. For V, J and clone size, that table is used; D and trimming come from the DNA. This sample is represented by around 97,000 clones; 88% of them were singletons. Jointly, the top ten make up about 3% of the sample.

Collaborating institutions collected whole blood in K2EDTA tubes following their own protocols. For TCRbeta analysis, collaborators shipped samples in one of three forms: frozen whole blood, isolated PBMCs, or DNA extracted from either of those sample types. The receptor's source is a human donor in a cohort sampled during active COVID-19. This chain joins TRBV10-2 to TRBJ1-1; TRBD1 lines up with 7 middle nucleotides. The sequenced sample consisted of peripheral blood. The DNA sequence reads TGCGCCAGCCAAGACAGGGTATTAACTGAAGCTTTCTTT. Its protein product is CASQDRVLTEAFF.